These T cell receptor beta chains were read from a single sample in a study of blood T cell repertoires in COVID-19. TCRdb's table, derived via immunoSEQ multiplex PCR, lists solely in-frame clones and lacks some. The sample lists 100,000 to 150,000 clones, 70% to 85% occurring once. Sequencing used peripheral blood. These receptors were collected from a woman aged 80 or older with acute or convalescent COVID-19. Each CDR3 is given with its conserved first and last residue. The D gene is left open where the match is weak. Clone size, where shown, is once, few, many, or a class for clones that have expanded.

once	TRBV6-4	-	TRBJ1-2	14	CASSVQGSNYGYTF	TGTGCCAGCAGTGTACAGGGATCGAACTATGGCTACACCTTC
-	TRBV5-6	-	TRBJ2-2	15	CASSLGWETAGELFF	TGTGCCAGCAGCTTGGGATGGGAGACGGCCGGGGAGCTGTTTTTT
-	TRBV7-2	-	TRBJ2-1	14	CASSRGTLYNEQFF	TGTGCCAGCAGTCGGGGGACTCTCTACAATGAGCAGTTCTTC
-	TRBV19	-	TRBJ1-1	16	CASSEYYRDMNTEAFF	TGTGCCAGTAGTGAGTACTACAGGGACATGAACACTGAAGCTTTCTTT
-	TRBV19	TRBD2	TRBJ2-7	15	CASSTTLGTSYEQYF	TGTGCCAGTAGCACAACTCTCGGGACTAGTTACGAGCAGTACTTC
-	TRBV5-1	-	TRBJ2-2	17	CASSLVGSKIRTGELFF	TGCGCCAGCAGCTTGGTCGGGAGTAAGATACGCACCGGGGAGCTGTTTTTT
few	TRBV5-1	TRBD2	TRBJ2-5	15	CASTNPGLVYETQYF	TGCGCCAGCACAAACCCGGGACTAGTTTACGAGACCCAGTACTTC
-	TRBV13	TRBD2	TRBJ2-7	15	CASTLSSGGSYEQYF	TGTGCCAGCACCCTATCTAGCGGGGGATCCTACGAGCAGTACTTC
-	TRBV24-1	TRBD1	TRBJ1-2	17	CATSDRDRGPSNYGYTF	TGTGCCACCAGTGACCGGGACAGGGGGCCCTCTAACTATGGCTACACCTTC
-	TRBV6-2/TRBV6-3	TRBD1	TRBJ1-5	15	CASSSPGGRNQPQHF	TGTGCCAGCAGTTCCCCAGGGGGTAGGAATCAGCCCCAGCATTTT
-	TRBV5-1	-	TRBJ2-1	16	CASSLVGVSSYNEQFF	TGCGCCAGCAGCTTGGTAGGGGTGAGCTCCTACAATGAGCAGTTCTTC
-	TRBV29-1	TRBD1	TRBJ2-7	13	CSVLRTGGGEQYF	TGCAGCGTTTTGAGGACAGGGGGTGGCGAGCAGTACTTC
-	TRBV7-9	-	TRBJ1-1	14	CASSLVAGNTEAFF	TGTGCCAGCAGCTTAGTCGCAGGGAACACTGAAGCTTTCTTT
-	TRBV6-5	TRBD1	TRBJ1-1	15	CASSKKQGADTEAFF	TGTGCCAGCAGTAAAAAACAGGGGGCGGATACTGAAGCTTTCTTT
-	TRBV7-9	-	TRBJ1-3	14	CASSLRGSGNTIYF	TGTGCCAGCAGCTTAAGAGGGTCCGGAAACACCATATATTTT
-	TRBV11-2	TRBD1	TRBJ2-1	15	CASRFGGQGVDEQFF	TGTGCCAGCAGATTCGGGGGACAGGGGGTCGATGAGCAGTTCTTC
few	TRBV4-3	TRBD2	TRBJ2-3	15	CASSQEGGPGDTQYF	TGCGCCAGCAGCCAGGAGGGAGGGCCGGGAGATACGCAGTATTTT
-	TRBV10-3	-	TRBJ1-1	12	CAIRAFGGWAFF	TGTGCCATCAGAGCCTTCGGGGGTTGGGCTTTCTTT
-	TRBV7-6	TRBD2	TRBJ2-2	16	CASSLGGGVRTGELFF	TGTGCCAGCAGCTTGGGCGGGGGGGTCCGCACCGGGGAGCTGTTTTTT
-	TRBV6-5	-	TRBJ1-2	14	CASSRSTVAYGYTF	TGTGCCAGCAGCCGATCGACAGTCGCCTATGGCTACACCTTC
-	TRBV3-1/TRBV3-2	TRBD1	TRBJ1-2	14	CASTGQATNYGYTF	TGTGCCAGCACCGGACAGGCCACTAACTATGGCTACACCTTC
-	TRBV6-5	TRBD2	TRBJ2-3	13	CASTPSGGDTQYF	TGTGCCAGCACGCCTAGCGGTGGGGATACGCAGTATTTT
-	TRBV10-2	TRBD2	TRBJ2-1	13	CASNIIGAGESFF	TGCGCCAGCAATATTATTGGGGCGGGAGAGTCGTTCTTC
-	TRBV19	TRBD1	TRBJ1-4	14	CASTPGQGGEKLFF	TGTGCCAGTACCCCGGGACAGGGAGGTGAAAAACTGTTTTTT
-	TRBV12-3/TRBV12-4	TRBD1	TRBJ2-7	12	CASRKTGVKQYF	TGTGCCAGCAGGAAGACAGGGGTTAAGCAGTACTTC
-	TRBV29-1	TRBD1	TRBJ2-3	14	CSAGDRGSTDTQYF	TGCAGCGCCGGGGACAGGGGGAGCACAGATACGCAGTATTTT
-	TRBV29-1	TRBD2	TRBJ2-1	15	CSVKTSGSFGNEQFF	TGCAGCGTTAAGACTAGCGGGAGCTTCGGCAATGAGCAGTTCTTC
-	TRBV2	-	TRBJ1-1	13	CASSKGAYTEAFF	TGTGCCAGCAGCAAAGGGGCATACACTGAAGCTTTCTTT
-	TRBV25-1	TRBD2	TRBJ2-3	16	CASSEQASGLTDTQYF	TGTGCCAGCAGTGAACAGGCTAGCGGGTTGACAGATACGCAGTATTTT
-	TRBV30	-	TRBJ2-2	15	CAWGRDTLRHGELFF	TGTGCCTGGGGACGGGACACCCTGAGACACGGGGAGCTGTTTTTT
-	TRBV2	TRBD2	TRBJ2-1	17	CASSGSLSGRDYNEQFF	TGTGCCAGCAGCGGTAGCCTCAGCGGGAGGGATTACAATGAGCAGTTCTTC
-	TRBV27	TRBD1	TRBJ1-1	14	CASSPGQANTEAFF	TGTGCCAGCAGTCCGGGACAGGCCAACACTGAAGCTTTCTTT
-	TRBV29-1	-	TRBJ2-6	15	CSVDAGHSGANVLTF	TGCAGCGTTGACGCAGGTCACTCTGGGGCCAACGTCCTGACTTTC
-	TRBV6-5	-	TRBJ1-2	16	CASSYGRAKANYGYTF	TGTGCCAGCAGTTACGGCAGGGCAAAAGCTAACTATGGCTACACCTTC
-	TRBV5-6	TRBD1	TRBJ1-4	14	CASSQTGTGGVLFF	TGTGCCAGCAGCCAGACAGGGACTGGGGGAGTACTGTTTTTT
-	TRBV21-1	-	TRBJ2-4	20	CASSNLDRVVFRLAKNIQYF	TGTGCCAGCAGCAATCTTGACAGGGTGGTTTTTCGGTTAGCCAAAAACATTCAGTACTTC
-	TRBV5-6	-	TRBJ1-5	16	CASSLLIDRFNQPQHF	TGTGCCAGCAGTCTGCTGATAGACAGGTTCAATCAGCCCCAGCATTTT
-	TRBV5-6	-	TRBJ1-1	13	CASSFRENTEAFF	TGTGCCAGCAGCTTCAGGGAAAACACTGAAGCTTTCTTT
-	TRBV15	TRBD1	TRBJ2-2	15	CATSIGTANTGELFF	TGTGCCACCAGCATAGGGACAGCGAACACCGGGGAGCTGTTTTTT
-	TRBV5-8	-	TRBJ2-3	17	CASSLEAGSSSTDTQYF	TGTGCCAGCAGCTTGGAGGCAGGCAGTTCTAGCACAGATACGCAGTATTTT
-	TRBV7-6	TRBD2	TRBJ2-3	16	CASSPSGRRSTDTQYF	TGTGCCAGCAGCCCTAGCGGACGGAGGAGCACAGATACGCAGTATTTT
-	TRBV9	-	TRBJ2-5	15	CASSPLGGAAETQYF	TGTGCCAGCAGCCCGCTTGGGGGGGCAGCAGAGACCCAGTACTTC
-	TRBV3-1/TRBV3-2	-	TRBJ2-2	14	CASSPQRATGELFF	TGTGCCAGCAGCCCCCAGAGGGCCACCGGGGAGCTGTTTTTT
-	TRBV19	TRBD1	TRBJ2-7	13	CASSRQGGYEQYF	TGTGCCAGTAGTCGACAGGGGGGATACGAGCAGTACTTC
-	TRBV9	TRBD1	TRBJ1-1	14	CASSSLTGDTEAFF	TGTGCCAGCAGCTCACTGACAGGGGACACTGAAGCTTTCTTT
-	TRBV6-7	TRBD2	TRBJ2-1	17	CASSYPPGLAGNNEQFF	TGTGCCAGCAGTTACCCACCCGGGCTAGCGGGAAACAATGAGCAGTTCTTC
-	TRBV27	-	TRBJ2-6	14	CASSLYGGANVLTF	TGTGCCAGCAGTTTATATGGCGGGGCCAACGTCCTGACTTTC
-	TRBV9	TRBD1	TRBJ1-1	17	CASSSSHGDRGFTEAFF	TGTGCCAGCAGCTCTAGTCATGGGGACAGGGGATTCACTGAAGCTTTCTTT
-	TRBV7-2	-	TRBJ2-1	15	CASSPQMRAGNEQFF	TGTGCCAGCAGCCCACAAATGCGGGCCGGGAATGAGCAGTTCTTC
-	TRBV29-1	-	TRBJ2-3	13	CSGQRRDTDTQYF	TGCAGCGGGCAGCGGAGAGACACAGATACGCAGTATTTT